This TCR beta chain appears in the sequencing data of a study of persistence of HIV-infected CD4 T cells. This was the immunoSEQ version 4 assay in survey mode. Using immunoSEQ multiplex PCR, the repertoire was profiled, and TCRdb retains in-frame clones only, with some absent. The sample has around 28,000 clones; approximately 80% are singletons. The stimulus was lysate of CMV-infected fibroblasts, 8.5 to 10 ug/mL. CD40L-negative CD69-negative CD45RO-high memory CD4+ T cells were sorted as populations depleted of antigen-responding cells. Donors were HIV-1-infected adults who began suppressive ART during chronic infection. For at least 4 years, plasma HIV-1 RNA was undetectable (<50 copies/mL). This clone was observed a few times. The antigen is unknown. Study-level results: TCRbeta richness was lower in CMV- and Gag-responding cells than in anti-CD3/anti-CD28-responding cells. Antigen-responding cells were enriched for degenerate expanded CDR3beta sequences.

The CDR3 covers 15 residues. CDR1 and CDR2 from the germline V gene are SGHRS and YFSETQ. The V and J ends lost 3 bases and 10 bases respectively, with 17 bases between them. The source material was CD4+ T cells sorted from PBMCs after approximately 19-hour stimulation, sampled from a patient who received antiretroviral therapy. The chain is built from TRBV5-1 and TRBJ1-6, with D uncertain. The sequence was collected from an adult woman with HIV who was CMV-seropositive. CDR3 protein: CASSSDFSRGSPLHF. For the CDR3, the DNA is TGCGCCAGCAGCTCGGACTTTTCCAGAGGGTCACCCCTCCACTTT.